A single sample gave rise to the 19 T cell receptor beta chains below, sequenced in a study of shared clonotypes between healthy human individuals. Some clones are missing from TCRdb's copy, which holds only in-frame ones; the method was immunoSEQ multiplex PCR. This table has some 2.3 million clones, more than 80% appearing once. Specimen: naive CD4+ T cells from PBMCs. As to subset: CD45RA+ positively selected. Receptors were obtained from a man between 18 and 29 years old in good health. Some clones in this sample may be carry-over from other donors' samples.

The V and J genes are TRBV28 and TRBJ2-5; D might be TRBD2 (6 bases). V was trimmed by 3 bases and J by 5 bases, leaving 10 bases between them. This CDR3 contains 13 residues. Germline V gene lookup returns CDR1 MDHEN and CDR2 SYDVKM. The CDR3 here is CASSFAGSETQYF. CDR3 nucleotide sequence: TGTGCCAGCAGTTTCGCGGGATCGGAGACCCAGTACTTC.

J is TRBJ2-7 and V is TRBV5-1; TRBD2 agrees at 8 bases. This CDR3 spans 15 amino acids. V lost 4 bases to trimming and J lost 2 bases; unmatched junction nucleotides: 8. Germline CDR1 and CDR2: SGHRS and YFSETQ. Written as DNA, the CDR3 is TGCGCCAGCAGCCCCCTGACTAGCGCCACCTACGAGCAGTACTTC. It translates to CASSPLTSATYEQYF.

The genes are TRBV10-1 and TRBJ1-1; 10 nucleotides match TRBD1. V trimming: 5 bases; J trimming: 12 bases; junction bases outside the gene matches: 6. There are 12 residues in the CDR3. The germline V gene encodes CDR1 WNHNN and CDR2 SYGVQD (reference sequence). The CDR3 sequence is CASSPGTGVPFF. CDR3 nucleotide sequence: TGCGCCAGCAGTCCCGGGACAGGGGTACCTTTCTTT.

The V gene is TRBV6-1, the J gene TRBJ2-5; D uncertain. Germline V gene lookup returns CDR1 MNHNS and CDR2 SASEGT. The CDR3 runs 13 residues. Trimming stripped 6 bases from V and 3 bases from J, with 11 bases between. The CDR3 sequence: CASSLGEKETQYF. The CDR3, as DNA: TGTGCCAGCAGCCTAGGAGAAAAAGAGACCCAGTACTTC.

The chain carries TRBV5-1 and TRBJ1-3; D is unresolved. CDR1 is SGHRS and CDR2 is YFSETQ in the germline V gene. Trimming removed 5 bases at V and 0 bases at J, with 15 bases between. The CDR3 sequence is 16 residues long. The CDR3 DNA sequence: TGCGCCAGCAGTCCGGGTCTGGAGGCCTCTGGAAACACCATATATTTT. The encoded protein is CASSPGLEASGNTIYF. Combining the CDR3 with reference TRBV5-1 and TRBJ1-3 gives the whole variable domain KAGVTQTPRYLIKTRGQQVTLSCSPISGHRSVSWYQQTPGQGLQFLFEYFSETQRNKGNFPGRFSGRQFSNSRSEMNVSTLELGDSALYLCASSPGLEASGNTIYFGEGSWLTVV.

The chain couples TRBV28 to TRBJ2-1; the D gene is possibly TRBD2 (7 bases). CDR3 length: 18 amino acids. Trimming stripped 3 bases from V and 2 bases from J, with 20 bases between. Germline values: CDR1 MDHEN, CDR2 SYDVKM. CDR3 residues: CASSLLYGGAIPYNEQFF. The CDR3 coding sequence is TGTGCCAGCAGTTTGCTGTATGGGGGGGCGATTCCCTACAATGAGCAGTTCTTC.

The rearrangement links TRBV11-3 to TRBJ2-5; TRBD1 might be the D (6 bases). The CDR3 length is 17 residues. Trimming left V 5 bases short and J 2 bases short, with 21 bases between. Per germline, CDR1 SGHNT and CDR2 YENEEA. The CDR3 reads CASSPGWGQPIQETQYF. In nucleotides, the CDR3 is TGTGCCAGCAGCCCTGGGTGGGGGCAGCCAATACAAGAGACCCAGTACTTC.

The V gene is TRBV27, the J gene TRBJ2-7; 13 positions agree with TRBD2. This CDR3 has 15 residues. V dropped 7 bases and J dropped 4; count of bases not matched to a gene: 7. Germline loops: CDR1 MNHEY, CDR2 SMNVEV (reference sequence). The CDR3 region is CASNRGLAGPYEQYF. CDR3 nucleotides: TGTGCCAGCAATCGGGGACTAGCGGGGCCGTACGAGCAGTACTTC.

The CDR3 nucleotides are TGTGCCTGGATGCTGGGGGCGAACTATGGCTACACCTTC. This encodes CAWMLGANYGYTF. The gene calls are TRBV30 and TRBJ1-2, with D tentatively TRBD1 (6 bases). V shed 4 bases and J shed 2 bases, with 11 bases lying between them. This CDR3 has 13 amino acids. CDR1 and CDR2 (germline): GTSNPN, SVGIG (reference sequence).

The chain joins TRBV27 to TRBJ1-2; 9 bases fit TRBD1. CDR1 and CDR2 from the germline V gene are MNHEY and SMNVEV (reference sequence). V was pared by 0 bases and J by 4 bases, with 0 bases of the junction left unmatched. CDR3 length: 14 residues. This CDR3 reads CASSLSDRGYGYTF. As DNA, the CDR3 is TGTGCCAGCAGTTTATCGGACAGGGGCTATGGCTACACCTTC.

For the CDR3, the DNA is TGTGCCAGCAGCCCATGGGGTGACTATGGCTACACCTTC. Its protein product is CASSPWGDYGYTF. The rearrangement links TRBV7-9 to TRBJ1-2, with D hard to call. Trimming left V 5 bases short and J 3 bases short, with 10 bases between. CDR1 is SEHNR and CDR2 is FQNEAQ in the germline V gene (reference sequence). The CDR3 covers 13 residues.

The chain recombines TRBV19 with TRBJ1-1, with D maybe TRBD1 (6 bases). Per the germline V gene, CDR1 is LNHDA and CDR2 is SQIVND (reference sequence). The V end lost 6 bases, the J end lost 4 bases, and 15 bases lay between the germline ends. This CDR3 has 14 residues. CDR3 bases: TGTGCCAGTAGCCCAATCGGACAGCTCACTGAAGCTTTCTTT. Translated, it gives CASSPIGQLTEAFF.

V is TRBV6-1 and J is TRBJ2-7; 8 positions match TRBD2. Trimming removed 6 bases from V and 1 base from J; junction bases left unmatched: 8. CDR1 is MNHNS, CDR2 SASEGT, per germline. The CDR3 is made up of 15 amino acids. The CDR3, as DNA: TGTGCCAGCAGGCTGGGACTAGGGGATTCCTACGAGCAGTACTTC. Translation: CASRLGLGDSYEQYF.

V gene TRBV6-5 combines with J gene TRBJ2-3; 9 bases map to TRBD1. The CDR3 runs 15 residues. V lost 4 bases, J lost 3 bases, and 5 bases stayed unmatched. Germline lookup yields CDR1 MNHEY and CDR2 SVGAGI. CDR3 loop: CASSSGQGETDTQYF. CDR3 nucleotide sequence: TGTGCCAGCAGTTCGGGACAGGGAGAAACAGATACGCAGTATTTT.

This chain connects TRBV7-6 to TRBJ2-1; 11 bases line up with TRBD2. Per germline, CDR1 SGHVS and CDR2 FNYEAQ. This CDR3 is built from 16 residues. V dropped 5 bases and J dropped 2; count of bases not matched to a gene: 5. The CDR3 coding sequence is TGTGCCAGCAGCAAGGCGGGACTAGCGGCCTACAATGAGCAGTTCTTC. Translating gives CASSKAGLAAYNEQFF.

The chain links TRBV5-6 to TRBJ2-3; the match to TRBD2 covers 7 bases. V was pared by 6 bases and J by 5 bases, with 12 bases of the junction left unmatched. CDR1 SGHDT and CDR2 YYEEEE come from the germline V gene. The CDR3 runs 15 residues. This CDR3 reads CASTQSLALGDTQYF. The CDR3 DNA reads as TGTGCCAGCACCCAGTCACTAGCGTTGGGAGATACGCAGTATTTT.

The gene calls are TRBV4-3 and TRBJ2-3; the D gene could be TRBD1 or TRBD2 (5 bases each). The V end lost 0 bases, the J end lost 4 bases, and 14 bases lay between the germline ends. The CDR3 totals 16 residues. Germline V gene lookup returns CDR1 LGHNA and CDR2 YSLEER. The CDR3 sequence: CASSQDVGGTADTQYF. CDR3 bases: TGCGCCAGCAGCCAAGACGTTGGGGGAACCGCAGATACGCAGTATTTT.

V and J are TRBV27 and TRBJ2-7; 8 bases are a match to TRBD2. The CDR3 spans 15 residues. Trimming cost V 5 bases and J 2 bases; bases outside gene matches: 8. The germline V gene encodes CDR1 MNHEY and CDR2 SMNVEV (reference sequence). This CDR3 is CASSKLAGLAYEQYF. CDR3 coding DNA: TGTGCCAGCAGTAAATTAGCGGGGCTAGCCTACGAGCAGTACTTC.

The chain combines TRBV7-2 with TRBJ1-1, with unresolved D. CDR3 length: 17 residues. Germline V lookup: CDR1 SGHTA, CDR2 FQGNSA. The V end lost 1 base, the J end lost 1 base, and 16 bases lay between the germline ends. The CDR3 here is CASSLVSRRAQNTEAFF. CDR3 nucleotides: TGTGCCAGCAGCTTAGTCTCCCGGCGGGCCCAGAACACTGAAGCTTTCTTT.